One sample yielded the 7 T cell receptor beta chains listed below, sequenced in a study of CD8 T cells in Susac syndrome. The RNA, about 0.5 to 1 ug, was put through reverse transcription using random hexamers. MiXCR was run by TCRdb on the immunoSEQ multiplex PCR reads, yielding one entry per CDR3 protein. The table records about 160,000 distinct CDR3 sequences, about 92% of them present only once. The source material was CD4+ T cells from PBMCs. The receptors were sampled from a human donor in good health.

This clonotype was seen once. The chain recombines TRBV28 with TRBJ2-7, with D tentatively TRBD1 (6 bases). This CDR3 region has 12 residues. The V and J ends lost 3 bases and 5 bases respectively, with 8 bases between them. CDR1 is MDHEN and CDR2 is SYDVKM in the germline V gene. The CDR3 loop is CASSLYRDEQYF. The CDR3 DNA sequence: TGTGCCAGCAGTTTGTACAGGGACGAGCAGTACTTC.

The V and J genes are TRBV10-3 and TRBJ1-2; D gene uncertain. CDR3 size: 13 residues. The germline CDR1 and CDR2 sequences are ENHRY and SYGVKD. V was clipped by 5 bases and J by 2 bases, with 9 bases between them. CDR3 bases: TGTGCCATCAGTCGGCGGGAGAACTATGGCTACACCTTC. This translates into CAISRRENYGYTF.

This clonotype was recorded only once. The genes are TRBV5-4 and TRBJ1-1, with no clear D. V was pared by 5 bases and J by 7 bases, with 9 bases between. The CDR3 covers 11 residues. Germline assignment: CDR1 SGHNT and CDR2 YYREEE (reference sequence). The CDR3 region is CASRTVNEAFF. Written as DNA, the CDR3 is TGTGCCAGCAGAACAGTGAATGAAGCTTTCTTT.

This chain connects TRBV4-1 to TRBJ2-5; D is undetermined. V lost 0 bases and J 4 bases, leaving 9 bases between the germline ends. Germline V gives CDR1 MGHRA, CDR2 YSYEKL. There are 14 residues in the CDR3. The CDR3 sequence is CASSQDPARETQYF. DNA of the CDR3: TGCGCCAGCAGCCAAGATCCAGCCCGAGAGACCCAGTACTTC.

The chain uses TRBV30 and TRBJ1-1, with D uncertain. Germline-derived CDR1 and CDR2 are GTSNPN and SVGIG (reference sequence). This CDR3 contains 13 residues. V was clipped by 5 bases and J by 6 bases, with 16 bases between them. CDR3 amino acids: CAWEVFSGAEAFF. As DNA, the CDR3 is TGTGCCTGGGAGGTATTTTCCGGAGCTGAAGCTTTCTTT. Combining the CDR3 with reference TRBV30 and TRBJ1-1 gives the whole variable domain SQTIHQWPATLVQPVGSPLSLECTVEGTSNPNLYWYRQAAGRGLQLLFYSVGIGQISSEVPQNLSASRPQDRQFILSSKKLLLSDSGFYLCAWEVFSGAEAFFGQGTRLTVV.

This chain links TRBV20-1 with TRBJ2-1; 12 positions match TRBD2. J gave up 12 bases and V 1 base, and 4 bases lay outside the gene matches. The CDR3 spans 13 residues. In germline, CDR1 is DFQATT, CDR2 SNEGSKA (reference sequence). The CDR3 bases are TGCAGTGCTAGAGGACTAGCGGGAGAAGGGCAGTTCTTC. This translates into CSARGLAGEGQFF.

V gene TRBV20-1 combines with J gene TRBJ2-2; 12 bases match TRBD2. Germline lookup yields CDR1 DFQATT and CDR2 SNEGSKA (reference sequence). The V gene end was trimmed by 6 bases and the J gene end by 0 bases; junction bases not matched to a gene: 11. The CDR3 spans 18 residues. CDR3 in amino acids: CSASPGLAGRSNTGELFF. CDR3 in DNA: TGCAGTGCCAGTCCGGGACTAGCGGGCCGTTCGAACACCGGGGAGCTGTTTTTT.